The 11 T cell receptor beta chains below were found in one sample sequenced in a study of blood T cell repertoires in COVID-19. Repertoires were generated with immunoSEQ multiplex PCR, while TCRdb's copy carries only in-frame clones and drops some. This table holds roughly 300,000 clones, about four fifths found once. Sequenced: peripheral blood. These receptors were obtained from a woman between 45 and 60 years old with acute or convalescent COVID-19.

This clone was counted a single time. The genes are TRBV2 and TRBJ2-3; a possible D gene is TRBD2 (5 bases). The CDR3 length is 12 residues. CDR1 is SNHLY and CDR2 is FYNNEI in the germline V gene. V lost 1 base, J lost 10 bases, and 9 bases lay in between. In nucleotides, the CDR3 is TGTGCCAGCAGTGAAGGGGCGAGGGCGCAGTATTTT. Its protein is CASSEGARAQYF. Supplemented by reference TRBV2 and TRBJ2-3, the full variable domain reads EPEVTQTPSHQVTQMGQEVILRCVPISNHLYFYWYRQILGQKVEFLVSFYNNEISEKSEIFDDQFSVERPDGSNFTLKIRSTKLEDSAMYFCASSEGARAQYFGPGTRLTVL.

The chain joins TRBV9 to TRBJ2-1; tentative D call: TRBD1 (6 bases). V gave up 0 bases and J gave up 8 bases, with 15 bases separating them. CDR1 is SGDLS and CDR2 is YYNGEE in the germline V gene. The CDR3 totals 15 residues. The CDR3 coding sequence is TGTGCCAGCAGCGTAGACGCATCCAGGGGTCATGAGCAGTTCTTC. This codes for CASSVDASRGHEQFF.

This clone was seen a handful of times. The CDR3, as DNA: TGTGCCAGCAGCCCCAGGCCCGTAGGACTCGACGGAAACACCATATATTTT. As protein: CASSPRPVGLDGNTIYF. The chain has TRBV7-2 and TRBJ1-3, with no clear D. The germline V gene has CDR1 SGHTA and CDR2 FQGNSA. V was shortened by 5 bases and J by 4 bases, with 21 bases between the two germline ends. The CDR3 is 17 amino acids.

This clone has only a few counts. The rearrangement links TRBV18 to TRBJ2-1; D is unclear. Germline lookup yields CDR1 KGHSH and CDR2 LQKENI. The CDR3 extends over 14 amino acids. V gave up 3 bases and J gave up 4 bases, with 10 bases separating them. The CDR3 protein is CASSPSLQYNEQFF. The CDR3 coding sequence is TGTGCCAGCTCACCCAGTTTACAGTACAATGAGCAGTTCTTC.

The chain joins TRBV19 to TRBJ2-3; the D is unclear. Trimming shortened V by 3 bases and J by 0 bases, and 16 bases separated the two germline ends. The CDR3 contains 17 residues. The germline gives CDR1 LNHDA, CDR2 SQIVND (reference sequence). As DNA, the CDR3 is TGTGCCAGTAGTATGAAGATCGGAGTACATAGCACAGATACGCAGTATTTT. This codes for CASSMKIGVHSTDTQYF.

The chain carries TRBV30 and TRBJ2-7; the D gene is possibly TRBD1 (7 bases). The CDR3 is made up of 13 amino acids. The germline V gene encodes CDR1 GTSNPN and CDR2 SVGIG (reference sequence). V dropped 8 bases and J dropped 2 bases, with 16 bases sitting between them. This chain's CDR3 is CAGEDRTPYEQYF. DNA of the CDR3: TGTGCCGGGGAGGACAGGACGCCCTACGAGCAGTACTTC.

V usage is TRBV30 and J usage is TRBJ1-1, with D unclear. In germline, CDR1 is GTSNPN, CDR2 SVGIG (reference sequence). This CDR3 region has 13 residues. Trimming shortened V by 0 bases and J by 7 bases, and 12 bases separated the two germline ends. In DNA form, the CDR3 reads TGTGCCTGGAGTGTAAACGCGGGCCGTGAAGCTTTCTTT. Translated, it gives CAWSVNAGREAFF.

V is TRBV14 and J is TRBJ2-1; 12 nucleotides agree with TRBD2. This CDR3 region has 14 residues. Per the germline V gene, CDR1 is SGHDN and CDR2 is FVKESK. V trimming: 4 bases; J trimming: 8 bases; junction bases outside the gene matches: 3. CDR3 sequence (DNA): TGTGCCAGCAGCCCTAGCGGGGGGGGCGATGAGCAGTTCTTC. It specifies CASSPSGGGDEQFF. Looking up the rest from reference TRBV14 and TRBJ2-1 gives the full variable domain: EAGVTQFPSHSVIEKGQTVTLRCDPISGHDNLYWYRRVMGKEIKFLLHFVKESKQDESGMPNNRFLAERTGGTYSTLKVQPAELEDSGVYFCASSPSGGGDEQFFGPGTRLTVL.

This clone has just a few counts. The chain joins TRBV6-5 to TRBJ2-7; no definite D call. The CDR3 has 14 amino acids. Between the trimmed V and J ends, which lost 6 bases and 6 bases, there was a span of 18 bases. Germline-derived CDR1 and CDR2 are MNHEY and SVGAGI. In DNA form, the CDR3 reads TGTGCCAGCAGAAACCCCACCGGGTTGGGCGAGCAGTACTTC. It translates to CASRNPTGLGEQYF.

This clone was detected only once. The chain has TRBV7-3 and TRBJ2-3, with 8 bases that match TRBD2. This CDR3 is built from 15 residues. Germline V gene lookup returns CDR1 SGHTA and CDR2 FQGTGA. V was pared by 1 base and J by 3 bases, with 3 bases of the junction left unmatched. The DNA of the CDR3 is TGTGCCAGCAGCTTAATCAGCGGGAGTACAGATACGCAGTATTTT. Translated, it gives CASSLISGSTDTQYF. Full variable domain (outside the CDR3, taken from reference TRBV7-3 and TRBJ2-3): GAGVSQTPSNKVTEKGKYVELRCDPISGHTALYWYRQSLGQGPEFLIYFQGTGAADDSGLPNDRFFAVRPEGSVSTLKIQRTERGDSAVYLCASSLISGSTDTQYFGPGTRLTVL.

The rearrangement joins TRBV29-1 to TRBJ1-2; D not certain. Germline V CDR1 and CDR2: SQVTM, ANQGSEA. The CDR3 has 14 amino acids. Deletions cut 0 bases from V and 2 bases from J, with 10 bases between. The CDR3 reads CSVEDRQANYGYTF. In DNA form, the CDR3 reads TGCAGCGTTGAAGATCGCCAGGCCAACTATGGCTACACCTTC.